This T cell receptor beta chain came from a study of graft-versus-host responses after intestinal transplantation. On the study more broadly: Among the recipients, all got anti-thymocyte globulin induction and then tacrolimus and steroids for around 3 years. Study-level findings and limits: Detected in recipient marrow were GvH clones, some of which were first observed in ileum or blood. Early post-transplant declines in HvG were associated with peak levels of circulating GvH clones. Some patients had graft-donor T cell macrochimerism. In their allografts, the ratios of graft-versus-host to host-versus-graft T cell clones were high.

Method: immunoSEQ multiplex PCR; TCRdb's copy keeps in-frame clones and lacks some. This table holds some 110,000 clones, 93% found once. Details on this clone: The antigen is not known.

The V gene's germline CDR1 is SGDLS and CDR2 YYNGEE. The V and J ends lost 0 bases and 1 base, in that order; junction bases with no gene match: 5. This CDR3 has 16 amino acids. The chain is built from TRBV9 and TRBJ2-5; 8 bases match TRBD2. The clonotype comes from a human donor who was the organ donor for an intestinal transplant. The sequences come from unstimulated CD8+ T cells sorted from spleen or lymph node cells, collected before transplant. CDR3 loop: CASSVEWTSSQETQYF. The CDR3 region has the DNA TGTGCCAGCAGCGTAGAATGGACTAGCAGCCAAGAGACCCAGTACTTC.